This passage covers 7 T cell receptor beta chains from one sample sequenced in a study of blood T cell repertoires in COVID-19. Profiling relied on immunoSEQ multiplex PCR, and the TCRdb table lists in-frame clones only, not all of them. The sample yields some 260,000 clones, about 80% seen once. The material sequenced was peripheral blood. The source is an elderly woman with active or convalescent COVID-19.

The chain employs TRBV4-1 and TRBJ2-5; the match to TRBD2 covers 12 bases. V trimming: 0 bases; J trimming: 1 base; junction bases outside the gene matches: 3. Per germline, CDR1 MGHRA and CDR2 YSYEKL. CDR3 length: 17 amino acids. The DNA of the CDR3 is TGCGCCAGCAGCCAAGATGGGACTAGCGGGCCCCAAGAGACCCAGTACTTC. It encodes CASSQDGTSGPQETQYF.

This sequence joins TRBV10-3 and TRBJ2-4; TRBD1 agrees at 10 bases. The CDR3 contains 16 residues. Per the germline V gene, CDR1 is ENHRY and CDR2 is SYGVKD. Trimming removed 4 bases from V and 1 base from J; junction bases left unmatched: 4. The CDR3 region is CAISAGTGAAKNIQYF. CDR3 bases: TGTGCCATCAGTGCGGGGACAGGGGCGGCCAAAAACATTCAGTACTTC.

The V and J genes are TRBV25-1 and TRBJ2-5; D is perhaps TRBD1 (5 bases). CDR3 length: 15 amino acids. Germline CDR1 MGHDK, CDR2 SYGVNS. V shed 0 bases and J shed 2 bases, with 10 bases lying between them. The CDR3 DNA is TGTGCCAGCAGTGAATACGCAGGGTATCAAGAGACCCAGTACTTC. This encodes CASSEYAGYQETQYF.

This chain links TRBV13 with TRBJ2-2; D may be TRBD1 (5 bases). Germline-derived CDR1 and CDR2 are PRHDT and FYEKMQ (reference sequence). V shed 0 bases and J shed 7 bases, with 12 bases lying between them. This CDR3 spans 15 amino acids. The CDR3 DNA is TGTGCCAGCAGCTTAGGAGGGGCGCAGGGCGGGGAGCTGTTTTTT. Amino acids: CASSLGGAQGGELFF.

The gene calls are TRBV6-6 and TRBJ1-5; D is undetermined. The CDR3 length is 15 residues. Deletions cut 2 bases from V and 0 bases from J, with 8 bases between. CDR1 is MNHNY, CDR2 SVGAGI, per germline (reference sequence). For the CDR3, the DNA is TGTGCCAGCAGTTACGGTAGAAATAGCAATCAGCCCCAGCATTTT. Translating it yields CASSYGRNSNQPQHF.

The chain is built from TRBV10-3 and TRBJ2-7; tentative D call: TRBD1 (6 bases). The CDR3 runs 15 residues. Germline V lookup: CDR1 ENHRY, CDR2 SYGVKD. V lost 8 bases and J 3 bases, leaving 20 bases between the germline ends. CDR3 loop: CAISPSRDKGYEQYF. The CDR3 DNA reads TGTGCCATCTCTCCTTCTCGGGACAAGGGCTACGAGCAGTACTTC.

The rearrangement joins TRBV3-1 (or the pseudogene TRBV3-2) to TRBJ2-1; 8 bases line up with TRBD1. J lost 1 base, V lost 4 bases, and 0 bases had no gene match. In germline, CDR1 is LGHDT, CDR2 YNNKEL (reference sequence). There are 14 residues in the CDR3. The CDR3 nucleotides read TGTGCCAGCAGCCGGGACAGGTCCTACAATGAGCAGTTCTTC. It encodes CASSRDRSYNEQFF.